The rows below give T cell receptor beta chains drawn from one sample of a study of shared clonotypes between healthy human individuals. Sequenced by immunoSEQ multiplex PCR; TCRdb stores in-frame clones only, minus some. The data hold around 2.1 million clones, with roughly 91% observed a single time. Sequenced sample: naive CD8+ T cells from PBMCs. These TCRs come from a man between 18 and 35 years old in good health. Some clones in this sample may be carry-over from other donors' samples. CDR3s include the opening cysteine and the closing phenylalanine or tryptophan. Each record gives: J gene, D gene, V gene, clone size, CDR3 DNA, CDR3 protein. The D gene is left open where the match is weak. Clone size is not always given. Where it is, it says once, few, many or a class for expanded clones.

j_call: TRBJ1-2
d_call: .
v_call: TRBV9
clone_size: once
cdr3_nt: TGTGCCAGCAGCGTCGAAGGGGCACATGGCTACACCTTC
cdr3_aa: CASSVEGAHGYTF

j_call: TRBJ1-2
d_call: .
v_call: TRBV6-5
clone_size: .
cdr3_nt: TGTGCCAGCAGTTACAGGGATTCTAACTATGGCTACACCTTC
cdr3_aa: CASSYRDSNYGYTF

j_call: TRBJ2-2
d_call: TRBD2
v_call: TRBV23-1
clone_size: .
cdr3_nt: TGCGCCAGCAGTCAATCCGGACTAGCGGGAGAGAACACCGGGGAGCTGTTTTTT
cdr3_aa: CASSQSGLAGENTGELFF

j_call: TRBJ2-7
d_call: TRBD1
v_call: TRBV4-1
clone_size: .
cdr3_nt: TGCGCCAGCAGCCAAGATTCAGGGGGAACCTACGAGCAGTACTTC
cdr3_aa: CASSQDSGGTYEQYF

j_call: TRBJ2-1
d_call: .
v_call: TRBV28
clone_size: .
cdr3_nt: TGTGCCAGCAGTATTACAGGAGAGCAGTTCTTC
cdr3_aa: CASSITGEQFF

j_call: TRBJ2-6
d_call: TRBD2
v_call: TRBV4-1
clone_size: .
cdr3_nt: TGCGCCAGCAGCCAAGGGCGGGAGGGCCCTGGGGCCAACGTCCTGACTTTC
cdr3_aa: CASSQGREGPGANVLTF

j_call: TRBJ2-2
d_call: TRBD2
v_call: TRBV7-6
clone_size: .
cdr3_nt: TGTGCCAGCAGCTTAGCGTCTAGCGGGAGGACCGGGGAGCTGTTTTTT
cdr3_aa: CASSLASSGRTGELFF

j_call: TRBJ2-3
d_call: .
v_call: TRBV11-3
clone_size: .
cdr3_nt: TGTGCCAGCAGCTTAGCCAATACTGCTACAGATACGCAGTATTTT
cdr3_aa: CASSLANTATDTQYF

j_call: TRBJ2-1
d_call: TRBD2
v_call: TRBV7-3
clone_size: .
cdr3_nt: TGTGCCAGCAGCCCGGAAGGGCTAGCGGGATATTATGAGCAGTTCTTC
cdr3_aa: CASSPEGLAGYYEQFF

j_call: TRBJ2-1
d_call: TRBD2
v_call: TRBV19
clone_size: .
cdr3_nt: TGTGCCAGTAGTATCACTCCGGGGACTAGCGGTTTTAATGAGCAGTTCTTC
cdr3_aa: CASSITPGTSGFNEQFF

j_call: TRBJ2-1
d_call: .
v_call: TRBV7-9
clone_size: .
cdr3_nt: TGTGCCAGCAGCTTGCCCGCCAGCTCCTACAATGAGCAGTTCTTC
cdr3_aa: CASSLPASSYNEQFF

j_call: TRBJ2-6
d_call: .
v_call: TRBV5-6
clone_size: .
cdr3_nt: TGTGCCAGCAGCCCAGGGGCTGGGGCCAACGTCCTGACTTTC
cdr3_aa: CASSPGAGANVLTF

j_call: TRBJ2-1
d_call: .
v_call: TRBV7-8
clone_size: .
cdr3_nt: TGTGCCAGCAGCTCAATGCGCTCCTACAATGAGCAGTTCTTC
cdr3_aa: CASSSMRSYNEQFF

j_call: TRBJ1-1
d_call: TRBD1
v_call: TRBV7-9
clone_size: .
cdr3_nt: TGTGCCAGCGACATTAGGGGGCTCACTGAAGCTTTCTTT
cdr3_aa: CASDIRGLTEAFF

j_call: TRBJ2-1
d_call: .
v_call: TRBV28
clone_size: .
cdr3_nt: TGTGCCGCTGATGCAAACAATGAGCAGTTCTTC
cdr3_aa: CAADANNEQFF

j_call: TRBJ2-7
d_call: .
v_call: TRBV7-9
clone_size: .
cdr3_nt: TGTGCCAGCAGCGCACTAAGAGGAACTACCTACGAGCAGTACTTC
cdr3_aa: CASSALRGTTYEQYF

j_call: TRBJ1-5
d_call: .
v_call: TRBV27
clone_size: .
cdr3_nt: TGTGCCAGCAGTTTGGGGCAGGGTTTTTGGCAGCCCCAGCATTTT
cdr3_aa: CASSLGQGFWQPQHF

j_call: TRBJ2-3
d_call: .
v_call: TRBV7-9
clone_size: once
cdr3_nt: TGTGCCAGCAGCCCGGGCCGGGATACGCAGTATTTT
cdr3_aa: CASSPGRDTQYF

j_call: TRBJ2-7
d_call: .
v_call: TRBV7-9
clone_size: few
cdr3_nt: TGTGCCAGCAGCGACAGCTACGAGCAGTACTTC
cdr3_aa: CASSDSYEQYF

j_call: TRBJ1-1
d_call: TRBD1
v_call: TRBV4-1
clone_size: .
cdr3_nt: TGCGCCAGCAGCCAAGATCGGGCGACAGGGGGGGACACTGAAGCTTTCTTT
cdr3_aa: CASSQDRATGGDTEAFF

j_call: TRBJ2-7
d_call: TRBD2
v_call: TRBV2
clone_size: once
cdr3_nt: TGTGCCAGCAGTGATCGGTACGGGAGGGCCCCGTGGTCCTACGAGCAGTACTTC
cdr3_aa: CASSDRYGRAPWSYEQYF

j_call: TRBJ2-7
d_call: .
v_call: TRBV28
clone_size: .
cdr3_nt: TGTGCCAGCAGTCACGCACCGTACGAGCAGTACTTC
cdr3_aa: CASSHAPYEQYF

j_call: TRBJ2-7
d_call: TRBD2
v_call: TRBV5-6
clone_size: .
cdr3_nt: TGTGCCAGCAGCTTGGGTTCCCTAGCGGGCGAGCAGTACTTC
cdr3_aa: CASSLGSLAGEQYF

j_call: TRBJ2-5
d_call: .
v_call: TRBV10-3
clone_size: .
cdr3_nt: TGTGCCATCAGTGATGGCCAGCAAGAGACCCAGTACTTC
cdr3_aa: CAISDGQQETQYF

j_call: TRBJ2-1
d_call: .
v_call: TRBV4-2
clone_size: .
cdr3_nt: TGTGCCAGCAGCCAACCTAGCAAGGGGCGAGAAGCTGTGAGTGAGCAGTTCTTC
cdr3_aa: CASSQPSKGREAVSEQFF

j_call: TRBJ2-1
d_call: TRBD2
v_call: TRBV5-1
clone_size: .
cdr3_nt: TGCGCCAGCAGCATAGCGGGACTCCCTACGGCTGATGAGCAGTTCTTC
cdr3_aa: CASSIAGLPTADEQFF

j_call: TRBJ1-2
d_call: .
v_call: TRBV27
clone_size: .
cdr3_nt: TGTGCCAGCAGTTTAAGCGCTAACTATGGCTACACCTTC
cdr3_aa: CASSLSANYGYTF

j_call: TRBJ1-2
d_call: .
v_call: TRBV10-2
clone_size: .
cdr3_nt: TGCGCCAGCAGTGAATCAGTCCTTCACCTTAACTATGGCTACACCTTC
cdr3_aa: CASSESVLHLNYGYTF

j_call: TRBJ2-7
d_call: .
v_call: TRBV5-4
clone_size: .
cdr3_nt: TGTGCCAGCAGCTTAGGAGGGACTTACGAGCAGTACTTC
cdr3_aa: CASSLGGTYEQYF

j_call: TRBJ2-7
d_call: .
v_call: TRBV15
clone_size: .
cdr3_nt: TGTGCCACCAGCAGAGTCAACAACCAGCAGTACTTC
cdr3_aa: CATSRVNNQQYF

j_call: TRBJ1-1
d_call: .
v_call: TRBV5-6
clone_size: .
cdr3_nt: TGTGCCAGCAGCTTTTCAGGGGACACTGAAGCTTTCTTT
cdr3_aa: CASSFSGDTEAFF

j_call: TRBJ2-7
d_call: TRBD1
v_call: TRBV4-1
clone_size: .
cdr3_nt: TGCGCCAGCAGCCAAGACCCGATTGTTTTAGGACAGGGATACGAGCAGTACTTC
cdr3_aa: CASSQDPIVLGQGYEQYF

j_call: TRBJ1-1
d_call: .
v_call: TRBV27
clone_size: few
cdr3_nt: TGTGCCAGCAGTTTATCCTCCAGGGTTAGGGCTTTCTTT
cdr3_aa: CASSLSSRVRAFF

j_call: TRBJ1-1
d_call: .
v_call: TRBV11-2
clone_size: once
cdr3_nt: TGTGCCAGCAGCCCCTTGTATGGGGGCACTGAAGCTTTCTTT
cdr3_aa: CASSPLYGGTEAFF

j_call: TRBJ2-7
d_call: TRBD2
v_call: TRBV19
clone_size: .
cdr3_nt: TGTGCCAGTAGTTCCCTAGCGGGGGCCCATTACGAGCAGTACTTC
cdr3_aa: CASSSLAGAHYEQYF

j_call: TRBJ2-7
d_call: TRBD2
v_call: TRBV6-5
clone_size: .
cdr3_nt: TGTGCCAGCACCACGCTGCGGGAGCACCTCTGGGAGCAGTACTTC
cdr3_aa: CASTTLREHLWEQYF

j_call: TRBJ2-1
d_call: .
v_call: TRBV28
clone_size: .
cdr3_nt: TGTGCCAGCAGTTGGGTCCGGGTAGACTCCTACAATGAGCAGTTCTTC
cdr3_aa: CASSWVRVDSYNEQFF

j_call: TRBJ1-5
d_call: TRBD1
v_call: TRBV19
clone_size: once
cdr3_nt: TGTGCCACCGGACAGGGGGTTGAGGTCCAGCCCCAGCATTTT
cdr3_aa: CATGQGVEVQPQHF

j_call: TRBJ1-2
d_call: .
v_call: TRBV6-1
clone_size: .
cdr3_nt: TGTGCCAGCAGTGAATCAGGAGGGTTTGTAAGGGATGGCTACACCTTC
cdr3_aa: CASSESGGFVRDGYTF

j_call: TRBJ2-7
d_call: TRBD1
v_call: TRBV27
clone_size: .
cdr3_nt: TGTGCCAGCAGTCCCTCGGCGGGGACAGGCCGATACGAGCAGTACTTC
cdr3_aa: CASSPSAGTGRYEQYF

j_call: TRBJ2-7
d_call: .
v_call: TRBV11-2
clone_size: .
cdr3_nt: TGTGCCAGCAGCATTAGCGCCTACGAGCAGTACTTC
cdr3_aa: CASSISAYEQYF

j_call: TRBJ1-2
d_call: .
v_call: TRBV11-2
clone_size: .
cdr3_nt: TGTGCCAGCAGCCACACCCGGGGGCTAGGCTATGGCTACACCTTC
cdr3_aa: CASSHTRGLGYGYTF

j_call: TRBJ2-3
d_call: .
v_call: TRBV9
clone_size: .
cdr3_nt: TGTGCCAGCAGCGTAGTGTCAGGGTCAGATACGCAGTATTTT
cdr3_aa: CASSVVSGSDTQYF

j_call: TRBJ1-2
d_call: TRBD1
v_call: TRBV7-3
clone_size: .
cdr3_nt: TGTGCCAGCAGCTTCTCAGGACAGGGTGGAGGCTACACCTTC
cdr3_aa: CASSFSGQGGGYTF

j_call: TRBJ1-5
d_call: .
v_call: TRBV7-9
clone_size: few
cdr3_nt: TGTGCCAGCAGCTTAGACGGGGGAAACAATCAGCCCCAGCATTTT
cdr3_aa: CASSLDGGNNQPQHF

j_call: TRBJ2-5
d_call: .
v_call: TRBV4-1
clone_size: .
cdr3_nt: TGCGCCAGCAGCCGGGGAGAGAGCGGACTGGTCCCCCAGTACTTC
cdr3_aa: CASSRGESGLVPQYF

j_call: TRBJ2-7
d_call: .
v_call: TRBV7-9
clone_size: .
cdr3_nt: TGTGCCAGCAGCCCCGGGGTTGCAGGGTACGGACTATTCTACGAGCAGTACTTC
cdr3_aa: CASSPGVAGYGLFYEQYF

j_call: TRBJ2-3
d_call: TRBD1
v_call: TRBV28
clone_size: .
cdr3_nt: TGTGCCAGCAGTTCCGGGACAGTAGCTAGCACAGATACGCAGTATTTT
cdr3_aa: CASSSGTVASTDTQYF

j_call: TRBJ1-2
d_call: TRBD1
v_call: TRBV6-5
clone_size: .
cdr3_nt: TGTGCCAGCAGTCTAAACAGGGGTAGAGATGGCTACACCTTC
cdr3_aa: CASSLNRGRDGYTF

j_call: TRBJ2-7
d_call: TRBD2
v_call: TRBV7-9
clone_size: .
cdr3_nt: TGTGCCAGCAGCTCGACTAGCGAGCGCTACGAGCAGTACTTC
cdr3_aa: CASSSTSERYEQYF

j_call: TRBJ1-1
d_call: TRBD1
v_call: TRBV27
clone_size: .
cdr3_nt: TGTGCCAGCAGTTCGGGACAGGGAATGAACACTGAAGCTTTCTTT
cdr3_aa: CASSSGQGMNTEAFF

j_call: TRBJ1-3
d_call: .
v_call: TRBV6-5
clone_size: .
cdr3_nt: TGTGCCTCAAGCCCATACAGTGGTGGAAACACCATATATTTT
cdr3_aa: CASSPYSGGNTIYF

j_call: TRBJ1-1
d_call: .
v_call: TRBV14
clone_size: .
cdr3_nt: TGTGCCAGCAGCCAGAGGACAAAGGTTGTCACTGAAGCTTTCTTT
cdr3_aa: CASSQRTKVVTEAFF